This record concerns one T cell receptor (beta chain) sequence. Scientists sequenced DNA from unsorted PBMC on ten immunoSEQ deep assay plates. Produced via immunoSEQ multiplex PCR; TCRdb's table is partial and in-frame only. The table includes 490,000 or so clones, roughly four fifths detected once. This sample was taken from a study of shared clonotypes between healthy human individuals. There are 15 residues in the CDR3. J gave up 6 bases and V 1 base, and 4 bases lay outside the gene matches. The V gene's germline CDR1 is MNHNS and CDR2 SASEGT. The sequenced sample consisted of PBMCs. V usage is TRBV6-1 and J usage is TRBJ1-5; 9 positions agree with TRBD1. The TCR originated in a woman between 40 and 50 years old in good health. Some clones in this sample may be carry-over from other donors' samples. Here the CDR3 reads CASSEGTGVSQPQHF. The CDR3 coding sequence is TGTGCCAGCAGTGAAGGGACAGGGGTAAGTCAGCCCCAGCATTTT.